What follows are 9 T cell receptor beta chains derived from one specimen sequenced in a study of blood T cell repertoires in COVID-19. Profiling relied on immunoSEQ multiplex PCR, and the TCRdb table lists in-frame clones only, not all of them. The sample yields 400,000 to 450,000 clones, more than 70% seen once. Sequencing used peripheral blood. Receptors were obtained from a woman aged 45-65 years with COVID-19, enrolled during active disease.

The chain uses TRBV18 and TRBJ1-1; D is undetermined. V was shortened by 0 bases and J by 0 bases, with 8 bases between the two germline ends. Germline assignment: CDR1 KGHSH and CDR2 LQKENI. The CDR3 length is 15 residues. CDR3 in DNA: TGTGCCAGCTCACCACCGGCAGGCGTGAACACTGAAGCTTTCTTT. It specifies CASSPPAGVNTEAFF.

The table lists this clone with a count of one. This chain joins TRBV5-8 and TRBJ2-5; D gene uncertain. Looked up from germline, CDR1 is SGHTS and CDR2 is YDEGEE. The V and J ends lost 2 bases and 1 base respectively, with 9 bases between them. CDR3 length: 14 residues. CDR3 coding DNA: TGTGCCAGCAGCTTCTATAGCTTCCAAGAGACCCAGTACTTC. Residues: CASSFYSFQETQYF.

The chain couples TRBV5-1 to TRBJ2-7; 11 nucleotides align to TRBD2. Germline V gives CDR1 SGHRS, CDR2 YFSETQ. With 4 bases clipped from V and 4 bases from J, the junction kept 4 bases outside the gene matches. The CDR3 is 14 amino acids. CDR3 nucleotides: TGCGCCAGCAGCCTGACTAGCGGGGTATACGAGCAGTACTTC. Encoded protein: CASSLTSGVYEQYF. Combining the CDR3 with reference TRBV5-1 and TRBJ2-7 gives the whole variable domain KAGVTQTPRYLIKTRGQQVTLSCSPISGHRSVSWYQQTPGQGLQFLFEYFSETQRNKGNFPGRFSGRQFSNSRSEMNVSTLELGDSALYLCASSLTSGVYEQYFGPGTRLTVT.

This rearrangement joins TRBV11-1 to TRBJ2-7; 9 bases fit TRBD1. Trimming removed 5 bases from V and 2 bases from J; junction bases left unmatched: 4. The germline V gene has CDR1 SGHAT and CDR2 FQDESV (reference sequence). The CDR3 is made up of 14 amino acids. In nucleotides, the CDR3 is TGTGCCAGCAGCACCGGGACAGGGCCCTACGAGCAGTACTTC. It yields the protein CASSTGTGPYEQYF.

CDR3 amino acids: CASSQGELSSTF. The CDR3 nucleotides read TGTGCCAGCAGCCAAGGCGAACTGTCCTCCACCTTC. V and J are TRBV3-1 (or the pseudogene TRBV3-2) and TRBJ1-2, with D unclear. Trimming pared 1 base from V and 13 bases from J, leaving 13 bases between. The length of the CDR3 is 12 residues. The germline V gene has CDR1 LGHDT and CDR2 YNNKEL (reference sequence).

The gene calls are TRBV9 and TRBJ1-1; TRBD1 is a possible D gene (6 bases). Germline V gene lookup returns CDR1 SGDLS and CDR2 YYNGEE. The CDR3 totals 14 residues. V was cut by 3 bases and J by 3 bases, with 12 bases left in between. The CDR3 sequence: CASSEGDSDTEAFF. The CDR3 coding sequence is TGTGCCAGCAGCGAGGGGGATAGCGACACTGAAGCTTTCTTT. Full variable domain (remainder filled in from reference TRBV9 and TRBJ1-1): DSGVTQTPKHLITATGQRVTLRCSPRSGDLSVYWYQQSLDQGLQFLIQYYNGEERAKGNILERFSAQQFPDLHSELNLSSLELGDSALYFCASSEGDSDTEAFFGQGTRLTVV.

This clone was seen just once. CDR3 in DNA: TGTGCCAGCAGCCTTGTGGGGGGGGACACAGATACGCAGTATTTT. Protein sequence: CASSLVGGDTDTQYF. The chain combines TRBV2 with TRBJ2-3; TRBD2 matches at 7 bases. Germline-derived CDR1 and CDR2 are SNHLY and FYNNEI. The CDR3 is 15 residues long. V lost 6 bases, J lost 2 bases, and 8 bases stayed unmatched.

The chain links TRBV2 to TRBJ1-5; D gene unclear. V was clipped by 3 bases and J by 4 bases, with 19 bases between them. This CDR3 comprises 17 residues. The germline CDR1 and CDR2 sequences are SNHLY and FYNNEI. CDR3 DNA sequence: TGTGCCAGCAGTGAGTCTCTAGTCCAGACGGCGAATCAGCCCCAGCATTTT. It yields the protein CASSESLVQTANQPQHF. Complete variable domain (other parts from reference TRBV2 and TRBJ1-5): EPEVTQTPSHQVTQMGQEVILRCVPISNHLYFYWYRQILGQKVEFLVSFYNNEISEKSEIFDDQFSVERPDGSNFTLKIRSTKLEDSAMYFCASSESLVQTANQPQHFGDGTRLSIL.

The V call is TRBV4-1, the J call TRBJ2-3, with 10 positions matching TRBD2. The V gene's germline CDR1 is MGHRA and CDR2 YSYEKL. This CDR3 is 20 amino acids long. Unmatched junction bases numbered 15, after V lost 0 bases and J lost 3 bases. The CDR3 sequence: CASSQDRHLPSGGKTDTQYF. CDR3 bases: TGCGCCAGCAGCCAAGATCGCCATCTACCTAGCGGGGGTAAGACAGATACGCAGTATTTT.